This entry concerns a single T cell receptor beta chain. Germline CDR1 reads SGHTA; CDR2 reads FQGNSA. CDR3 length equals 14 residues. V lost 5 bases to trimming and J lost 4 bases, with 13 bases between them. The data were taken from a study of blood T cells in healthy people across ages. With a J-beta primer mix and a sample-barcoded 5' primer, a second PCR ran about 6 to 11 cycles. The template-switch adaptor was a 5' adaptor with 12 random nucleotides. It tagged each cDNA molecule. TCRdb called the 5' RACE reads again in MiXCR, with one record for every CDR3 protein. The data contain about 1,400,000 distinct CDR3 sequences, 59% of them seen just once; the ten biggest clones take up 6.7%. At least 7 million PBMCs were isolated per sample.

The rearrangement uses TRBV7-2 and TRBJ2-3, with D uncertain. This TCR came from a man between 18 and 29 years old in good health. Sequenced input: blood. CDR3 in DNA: TGTGCCAGCAGCCCGGCGGACCTTTCAGATACGCAGTATTTT. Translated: CASSPADLSDTQYF.